This T cell receptor beta chain was captured in a study of blood T cells in healthy people across ages. Combining a sample-barcoded 5' primer with a J-beta primer mix, a second PCR ran for roughly 6 to 11 cycles. MiXCR, run by TCRdb on the 5' RACE reads, gives a single entry per CDR3 protein. This sample carries 1.5 million to 2 million distinct CDR3 sequences, around half of them seen once, and the ten largest clones take roughly 2.1%. Sequenced material: blood. The sequence derives from a woman aged 40-49 years in good health.

Here the CDR3 reads CASSDLLAAGELFF. The CDR3 region has the DNA TGTGCCAGCAGTGACCTCCTAGCGGCCGGGGAGCTGTTTTTT. The chain recombines TRBV6-1 with TRBJ2-2; 7 bases line up with TRBD2. Trimming cost V 3 bases and J 6 bases; bases outside gene matches: 4. Germline V lookup: CDR1 MNHNS, CDR2 SASEGT. The CDR3 covers 14 residues.